These 19 T cell receptor beta chains share one sample of origin, sequenced in a study of regulatory T cells in long-lasting Graves disease. Sequencing libraries for TCR beta were prepared with iRepertoire HTBI primers and Arm-PCR of CDR3 regions. Via MiXCR, TCRdb re-called the multiplex PCR reads, giving one row per CDR3 protein. The sample has around 450,000 distinct CDR3 sequences, 20% to 25% seen once; the top ten hold roughly 7%. Time point meaning: persistent/refractory GD, antithyroid drugs over 5 years with positive TRAb. After RNA was extracted from PBMCs, the TCR library was made from it. The source was peripheral blood mononuclear cells (PBMCs), collected when the disease was refractory, from a patient treated with antithyroid drugs. The receptors were gathered from a female donor with Graves disease.

There are a few counts of this clonotype. The V call is TRBV20-1, the J call TRBJ1-1; D is undetermined. This CDR3 region has 12 residues. Trimming cost V 5 bases and J 9 bases, with 16 bases left between them. CDR1 DFQATT and CDR2 SNEGSKA come from the germline V gene (reference sequence). CDR3 residues: CSAQPRGSKAFF. In DNA form, the CDR3 reads TGCAGTGCTCAGCCTCGGGGATCCAAAGCTTTCTTT.

For this clonotype: Possible read error: a much larger clone is one base away. The CDR3 does not close with the conserved phenylalanine or tryptophan, likely indicating a read error. Because the CDR3's place on the DNA is in doubt, the DNA is left out and the CDR3 is given as listed by TCRdb. The V and J genes are TRBV2 and TRBJ2-4. From its first to its last residue, the CDR3 has 11 amino acids. Germline-derived CDR1 and CDR2 are SNHLY and FYNNEI. The CDR3 loop is CASSTLGPNFL.

This clonotype was counted at least ten times. The gene calls are TRBV28 and TRBJ2-7, with 8 bases aligning to TRBD1. This CDR3 region has 15 residues. CDR1 MDHEN and CDR2 SYDVKM come from the germline V gene. V dropped 6 bases and J dropped 1; count of bases not matched to a gene: 8. The CDR3 sequence is CASRQTGGSSYEQYF. The CDR3 DNA follows: TGTGCCAGCAGGCAAACAGGGGGTAGTTCCTACGAGCAGTACTTC.

The chain recombines TRBV28 with TRBJ2-3, with 10 positions matching TRBD2. Germline CDR1 is MDHEN and CDR2 is SYDVKM. The CDR3 length is 14 residues. With V trimmed by 2 bases and J by 6 bases, 2 bases remained unmatched. The CDR3 is CASSLELAGDTQYF. CDR3 DNA sequence: TGTGCCAGCAGTTTAGAACTAGCGGGGGATACGCAGTATTTT.

Ten or more counts support this clonotype. The V and J genes are TRBV27 and TRBJ1-1; a weak D match, TRBD1 (5 bases). CDR1 is MNHEY, CDR2 SMNVEV, per germline (reference sequence). V lost 5 bases, J lost 4 bases, and 17 bases lay in between. There are 15 residues in the CDR3. CDR3 protein: CASSPGGPLVTEAFF. The CDR3 DNA sequence: TGTGCCAGCAGTCCCGGGGGACCGCTGGTCACTGAAGCTTTCTTT.

The table lists this clonotype with many counts. The CDR3 bases are TGTGCCAGCAGCTCCGGGACTATTACCGGGGAGCTGTTTTTT. Translated, it gives CASSSGTITGELFF. The chain employs TRBV7-2 and TRBJ2-2; TRBD2 matches at 7 bases. This CDR3 has 14 amino acids. V lost 4 bases to trimming and J lost 5 bases; unmatched junction nucleotides: 4. In germline, CDR1 is SGHTA, CDR2 FQGNSA.

The V and J genes are TRBV4-1 and TRBJ1-4; 8 positions agree with TRBD1. CDR3 length: 14 amino acids. The germline CDR1 and CDR2 sequences are MGHRA and YSYEKL. After removal of 1 base from V and 7 bases from J, the junction contained 2 bases not matched to a gene. The CDR3, as DNA: TGCGCCAGCAGCCAAGGGACAGGGTTTGAAAAACTGTTTTTT. Protein sequence: CASSQGTGFEKLFF.

At least ten counts were recorded for this clonotype. The J gene is TRBJ1-2, the V gene TRBV29-1; possible D gene TRBD1, 5 bases. V gave up 3 bases and J gave up 3 bases, with 8 bases separating them. This CDR3 comprises 12 residues. Germline V gene lookup returns CDR1 SQVTM and CDR2 ANQGSEA. In nucleotides, the CDR3 is TGCAGCGTTGACGGGGGGGACTATGGCTACACCTTC. As protein: CSVDGGDYGYTF.

On this clonotype itself: At one boundary the junction diverges from the germline segment, which might be a read error. The rearrangement joins TRBV14 to TRBJ2-5, with D unresolved. Germline CDR1 is SGHDN and CDR2 is FVKESK. The CDR3 covers 12 residues. The CDR3 region has the DNA TGTGCCAACAGCCAAAATCCGGAGACCCAGTACTTC. It specifies CANSQNPETQYF.

This clonotype was detected only a few times. The chain employs TRBV27 and TRBJ2-2, with 10 bases that match TRBD2. The V gene end was trimmed by 0 bases and the J gene end by 4 bases; junction bases not matched to a gene: 2. CDR1 is MNHEY, CDR2 SMNVEV, per germline (reference sequence). There are 16 residues in the CDR3. CDR3 sequence (DNA): TGTGCCAGCAGTTTATCGACTAGCGGGCCCACCGGGGAGCTGTTTTTT. This translates into CASSLSTSGPTGELFF.

This clonotype has a count of ten or more. The chain combines TRBV28 with TRBJ1-2; 12 bases fit TRBD1. With V trimmed by 4 bases and J by 4 bases, 16 bases remained unmatched. The length of the CDR3 is 19 residues. Germline values: CDR1 MDHEN, CDR2 SYDVKM. The CDR3 region is CASSSYLTGTGGASYGYTF. In DNA, the CDR3 is TGTGCCAGCAGTTCTTACCTTACCGGGACAGGGGGCGCCTCCTATGGCTACACCTTC.

With regard to this clonotype: This could be a read error, since a much larger clone is one nucleotide away. This chain links TRBV28 with TRBJ2-5, with TRBD1 identical over 9 bases. The length of the CDR3 is 14 residues. Germline V gene lookup returns CDR1 MDHEN and CDR2 SYDVKM. Unmatched junction bases numbered 4, after V lost 2 bases and J lost 6 bases. CDR3 bases: TGTGCCAGCAGTTTAGTGACAGGGGGGAAGACCCAGTACTTC. It yields the protein CASSLVTGGKTQYF. Variable domain in full (rest from reference TRBV28 and TRBJ2-5): DVKVTQSSRYLVKRTGEKVFLECVQDMDHENMFWYRQDPGLGLRLIYFSYDVKMKEKGDIPEGYSVSREKKERFSLILESASTNQTSMYLCASSLVTGGKTQYFGPGTRLLVL.

The chain links TRBV2 to TRBJ1-2; a weak D match, TRBD1 (5 bases). CDR3 length: 13 residues. Germline-derived CDR1 and CDR2 are SNHLY and FYNNEI. The V end was cut by 3 bases, the J end by 8 bases, with 13 bases between. CDR3 nucleotides: TGTGCCAGCAGTGAGGACGGGGGTGAGGGCTACACCTTC. Protein: CASSEDGGEGYTF.

This clonotype was observed many times. This chain joins TRBV28 and TRBJ1-1; D is unresolved. Germline values: CDR1 MDHEN, CDR2 SYDVKM. V was pared by 4 bases and J by 8 bases, with 8 bases between. The CDR3 has 11 residues. For the CDR3, the DNA is TGTGCCAGCAGTTGGGCCCACGAAGCTTTCTTT. Translation gives CASSWAHEAFF. Full variable domain (outside the CDR3, taken from reference TRBV28 and TRBJ1-1): DVKVTQSSRYLVKRTGEKVFLECVQDMDHENMFWYRQDPGLGLRLIYFSYDVKMKEKGDIPEGYSVSREKKERFSLILESASTNQTSMYLCASSWAHEAFFGQGTRLTVV.

The gene calls are TRBV20-1 and TRBJ1-5; D not resolved. CDR3 length equals 14 residues. V lost 3 bases, J lost 6 bases, and 15 bases lay in between. Germline V lookup: CDR1 DFQATT, CDR2 SNEGSKA (reference sequence). The CDR3 DNA is TGCAGTGCTAGCCCCCCGGATGGGAGTCAGCCCCAGCATTTT. As protein: CSASPPDGSQPQHF.

This chain uses TRBV29-1 with TRBJ1-2, with TRBD1 identical over 9 bases. The V and J ends lost 8 bases and 4 bases, in that order; junction bases with no gene match: 11. Germline-derived CDR1 and CDR2 are SQVTM and ANQGSEA. The CDR3 runs 14 residues. The CDR3 bases are TGCAGCATCTCACAGGGGGCGCTGGCCTATGGCTACACCTTC. It codes for CSISQGALAYGYTF. Full variable domain (outside the CDR3, taken from reference TRBV29-1 and TRBJ1-2): SAVISQKPSRDICQRGTSLTIQCQVDSQVTMMFWYRQQPGQSLTLIATANQGSEATYESGFVIDKFPISRPNLTFSTLTVSNMSPEDSSIYLCSISQGALAYGYTFGSGTRLTVV.

The rearrangement uses TRBV7-3 and TRBJ2-5, with D unclear. The CDR3 contains 15 residues. V gave up 5 bases and J gave up 2 bases, with 15 bases separating them. Looked up from germline, CDR1 is SGHTA and CDR2 is FQGTGA. The CDR3 sequence is CASSPRNTGQETQYF. The CDR3 DNA reads as TGTGCCAGCAGCCCCCGGAACACGGGTCAAGAGACCCAGTACTTC.

This clonotype was detected many times. V is TRBV11-2 and J is TRBJ1-5, with D tentatively TRBD1 (5 bases). CDR3 length equals 14 residues. V was shortened by 3 bases and J by 7 bases, with 13 bases between the two germline ends. Per germline, CDR1 SGHAT and CDR2 FQNNGV. The CDR3 sequence is CASSLVGRGQPQHF. In DNA form, the CDR3 reads TGTGCCAGCAGCTTGGTGGGGAGGGGCCAGCCCCAGCATTTT.

The chain uses TRBV6-1 and TRBJ2-4, with D possibly TRBD2 on 5 matching bases. The V and J ends lost 5 bases and 5 bases respectively, with 13 bases between them. The CDR3 consists of 14 residues. Germline CDR1 MNHNS, CDR2 SASEGT. The chain's CDR3 is CASSPKRLENIQYF. CDR3 DNA: TGTGCCAGCAGTCCTAAGCGGCTCGAAAACATTCAGTACTTC.